This T cell receptor (beta chain) was identified in a study of blood T cell repertoires in COVID-19. CDR3 size: 16 residues. The V gene end was trimmed by 6 bases and the J gene end by 1 base; junction bases not matched to a gene: 10. Germline V lookup: CDR1 SQVTM, CDR2 ANQGSEA. Profiling relied on immunoSEQ multiplex PCR, and the TCRdb table lists in-frame clones only, not all of them. The sample lists around 20,000 clones, 73% occurring once. Sample: peripheral blood. This TCR came from a human donor in a cohort sampled during active or convalescent COVID-19. The chain employs TRBV29-1 and TRBJ2-5; 11 bases fit TRBD2. The CDR3 DNA reads TGCAGCGTCGAATACCTACTAGCGGGAGTCCAAGAGACCCAGTACTTC. This gives the protein CSVEYLLAGVQETQYF.